These 10 T cell receptor beta chains were all obtained from the same sample, sequenced in a study of cytotoxic CD8 clonotypes in ibrutinib-treated CLL. The data were produced by immunoSEQ multiplex PCR, yet TCRdb's version contains in-frame clones alone and is incomplete. The sample shows about 300,000 clones, roughly 76% of them seen only once. The sample was PBMCs, taken at disease progression, from a patient treated with ibrutinib. Receptor source: a human donor with chronic lymphocytic leukemia.

V gene TRBV5-1 combines with J gene TRBJ2-5, with D unresolved. From germline, CDR1 is SGHRS and CDR2 YFSETQ. Trimming took 0 bases from V and 0 from J, leaving 21 bases between them. The CDR3 length is 19 residues. CDR3 region: CASSLERGHRSPYQETQYF. DNA for the CDR3: TGCGCCAGCAGCTTGGAGAGAGGCCATAGGAGCCCGTACCAAGAGACCCAGTACTTC.

The CDR3 region is CASSIADTQYF. The DNA for the CDR3 is TGTGCCAGCAGTATTGCAGATACGCAGTATTTT. The chain couples TRBV9 to TRBJ2-3; D gene unclear. Looked up from germline, CDR1 is SGDLS and CDR2 is YYNGEE. V lost 5 bases, J lost 4 bases, and 5 bases lay in between. The CDR3 has 11 residues.

The chain combines TRBV7-8 with TRBJ2-2, with no clear D. Trimming pared 1 base from V and 0 bases from J, leaving 6 bases between. Germline assignment: CDR1 SGHVS and CDR2 FQNEAQ. The CDR3 covers 15 residues. CDR3 amino acids: CASSLVQTNTGELFF. The CDR3 bases are TGTGCCAGCAGCTTAGTACAGACGAACACCGGGGAGCTGTTTTTT.

This clone has a single count. This chain uses TRBV4-1 with TRBJ2-5; 12 bases are a match to TRBD2. This CDR3 is built from 16 residues. Germline V gene lookup returns CDR1 MGHRA and CDR2 YSYEKL. The J segment lost 5 bases and the V segment lost 4 bases, leaving 8 bases of the junction unmatched. In nucleotides, the CDR3 is TGCGCCAGCAGCCTTTTTCTAGCGGGGGGGAGGGAGACCCAGTACTTC. This gives the protein CASSLFLAGGRETQYF.

This chain links TRBV7-6 with TRBJ2-7; D possibly matches TRBD1 or TRBD2 (5 bases each). Deletions cut 1 base from V and 2 bases from J, with 12 bases between. The CDR3 runs 15 residues. CDR1 and CDR2 from the germline V gene are SGHVS and FNYEAQ. The CDR3 sequence is CASSLGDGITYEQYF. The CDR3 DNA sequence: TGTGCCAGCAGCTTAGGGGACGGAATTACCTACGAGCAGTACTTC.

Only one count was recorded for this clone. The V and J genes are TRBV2 and TRBJ2-2; 10 bases align to TRBD1. Trimming took 6 bases from V and 5 from J; bases not matched to a gene: 6. Germline CDR1 is SNHLY and CDR2 is FYNNEI. The CDR3 has 15 amino acids. CDR3 sequence (DNA): TGTGCCAGCAGGATACGGACAGGGGGGACCGGGGAGCTGTTTTTT. Amino acids: CASRIRTGGTGELFF.

This rearrangement joins TRBV27 to TRBJ1-6; 10 nucleotides line up with TRBD1. This CDR3 is built from 19 residues. The V gene's germline CDR1 is MNHEY and CDR2 SMNVEV (reference sequence). V was clipped by 1 base and J by 0 bases; unmatched bases: 6. The CDR3, as DNA: TGTGCCAGCAGTTTATGGGGGACAGGGGCTAGCTCCTATAATTCACCCCTCCACTTT. Its translation is CASSLWGTGASSYNSPLHF.

This chain uses TRBV7-9 with TRBJ2-7; D possibly corresponds to TRBD1 (5 bases). Trimming took 4 bases from V and 7 from J, leaving 23 bases between them. This CDR3 spans 16 amino acids. Germline-derived CDR1 and CDR2 are SEHNR and FQNEAQ (reference sequence). The CDR3 DNA reads TGTGCCAGCAGCTCAGAAACAGGAATAGGGTTTAGGGAGCAGTACTTC. This codes for CASSSETGIGFREQYF.

This chain uses TRBV15 with TRBJ2-7, with 7 bases that match TRBD1. J lost 1 base, V lost 0 bases, and 6 bases had no gene match. The CDR3 length is 16 residues. From germline, CDR1 is LNHNV and CDR2 YYDKDF (reference sequence). CDR3 sequence (DNA): TGTGCCACCAGCAGAGATGGTTCAGGGGGTTCCTACGAGCAGTACTTC. Amino acid sequence: CATSRDGSGGSYEQYF.

The chain couples TRBV5-1 to TRBJ1-2; D possibly corresponds to TRBD1 (6 bases). Germline loops: CDR1 SGHRS, CDR2 YFSETQ. Trimming took off 4 bases at V and 1 base at J, with 14 bases between the two ends. The CDR3 has 15 residues. Here the CDR3 DNA reads TGCGCCAGCAGCCCAAACAGGGCTTATAACTATGGCTACACCTTC. Translated, it gives CASSPNRAYNYGYTF. Supplemented by reference TRBV5-1 and TRBJ1-2, the full variable domain reads KAGVTQTPRYLIKTRGQQVTLSCSPISGHRSVSWYQQTPGQGLQFLFEYFSETQRNKGNFPGRFSGRQFSNSRSEMNVSTLELGDSALYLCASSPNRAYNYGYTFGSGTRLTVV.